This paragraph covers one T cell receptor beta chain sequence. Antigen unknown. The sample contains more than one DNA sequence encoding this CDR3. This sample is part of a study of shared clonotypes between healthy human individuals. Findings of the study overall: Some clonotypes were shared by all four sorted-subset donors, while others were not shared. The non-shared ones had lower generation probabilities than the shared ones.

TCRdb's copy holds only in-frame clones and misses some; the assay was immunoSEQ multiplex PCR. This sample has roughly 2.2 million clones, with more than 80% found just once. The CDR3 length is 15 residues. Trimming removed 6 bases from V and 4 bases from J; junction bases left unmatched: 4. The germline CDR1 and CDR2 sequences are MNHEY and SVGAGI. This clonotype was obtained from a man aged 18 to 30 in good health. Some clones in this sample may be carry-over from other donors' samples. Sequencing was performed on naive CD4+ T cells from PBMCs. Noted subset: CD45RA+ positively selected. This chain links TRBV6-5 with TRBJ2-1, with 12 bases identical to TRBD2. The CDR3 DNA reads as TGTGCCAGCAGGCTAGCGGGAGGGCCTTACAATGAGCAGTTCTTC. Amino acid sequence: CASRLAGGPYNEQFF.